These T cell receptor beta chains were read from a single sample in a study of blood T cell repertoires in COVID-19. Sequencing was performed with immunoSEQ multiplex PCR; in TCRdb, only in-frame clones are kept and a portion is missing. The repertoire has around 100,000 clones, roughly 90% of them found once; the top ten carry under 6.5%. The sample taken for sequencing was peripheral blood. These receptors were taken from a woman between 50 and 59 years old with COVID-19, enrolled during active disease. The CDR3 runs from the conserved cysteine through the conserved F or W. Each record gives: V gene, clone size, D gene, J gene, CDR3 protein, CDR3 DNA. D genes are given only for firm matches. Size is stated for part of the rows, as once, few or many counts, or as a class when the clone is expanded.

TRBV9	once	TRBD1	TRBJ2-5	CASSAGTGGTQYF	TGTGCCAGCAGCGCAGGGACAGGGGGGACCCAGTACTTC
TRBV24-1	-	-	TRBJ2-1	CATSGAAYNEQFF	TGTGCCACCAGTGGGGCAGCCTACAATGAGCAGTTCTTC
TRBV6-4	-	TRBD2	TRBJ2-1	CASSDSLAGYNEQFF	TGTGCCAGCAGTGACTCACTAGCGGGGTACAATGAGCAGTTCTTC
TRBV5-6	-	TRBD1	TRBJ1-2	CASSLVPGQGSYGYTF	TGTGCCAGCAGCCTCGTCCCGGGACAGGGATCCTATGGCTACACCTTC
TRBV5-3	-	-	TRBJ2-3	CARSTLTSTDTQYF	TGTGCCAGAAGTACATTAACGAGCACAGATACGCAGTATTTT
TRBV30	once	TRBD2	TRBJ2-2	CAWSGLAGGKLFF	TGTGCCTGGAGTGGCCTAGCGGGGGGGAAGCTGTTTTTT
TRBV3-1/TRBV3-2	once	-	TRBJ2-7	CASSVGGGPAYEQYF	TGTGCCAGCAGCGTAGGGGGGGGGCCCGCCTACGAGCAGTACTTC
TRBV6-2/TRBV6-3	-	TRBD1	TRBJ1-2	CASSYAGTGAGYTF	TGTGCCAGCAGTTACGCCGGGACAGGGGCTGGCTACACCTTC
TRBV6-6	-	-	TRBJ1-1	CASSYAELNTEAFF	TGTGCCAGCAGTTACGCAGAATTGAACACTGAAGCTTTCTTT
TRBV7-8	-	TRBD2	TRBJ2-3	CASSPFRFPTSGGASTDTQYF	TGTGCCAGCAGCCCTTTTCGGTTTCCGACTAGCGGGGGGGCAAGCACAGATACGCAGTATTTT
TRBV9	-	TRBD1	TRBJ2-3	CASSVEGQGVTGTDTQYF	TGTGCCAGCAGCGTAGAAGGACAGGGAGTGACGGGCACAGATACGCAGTATTTT
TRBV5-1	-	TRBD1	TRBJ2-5	CASSLGTGRETQYF	TGCGCCAGCAGCTTAGGGACAGGGAGGGAGACCCAGTACTTC
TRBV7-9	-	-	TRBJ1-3	CASSLEGYISGNTIYF	TGTGCCAGCAGCTTAGAGGGGTACATCTCTGGAAACACCATATATTTT
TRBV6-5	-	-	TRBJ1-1	CASSYQTGNTEAFF	TGTGCCAGCAGTTACCAGACAGGTAACACTGAAGCTTTCTTT
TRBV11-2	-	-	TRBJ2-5	CATRAQETQYF	TGTGCCACCAGGGCCCAAGAGACCCAGTACTTC
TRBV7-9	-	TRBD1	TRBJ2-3	CASSTPTGVDTQYF	TGTGCCAGCAGCACCCCGACAGGGGTAGATACGCAGTATTTT
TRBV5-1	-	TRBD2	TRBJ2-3	CASSTSGGAADTQYF	TGCGCCAGCAGCACTAGCGGGGGGGCCGCCGATACGCAGTATTTT
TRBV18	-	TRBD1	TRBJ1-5	CASSPQDRVQPQHF	TGTGCCAGCTCACCACAGGACAGGGTCCAGCCCCAGCATTTT
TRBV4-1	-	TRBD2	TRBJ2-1	CASSHRGTSGNYNEQFF	TGCGCCAGCAGCCATAGAGGTACTAGCGGGAACTACAATGAGCAGTTCTTC
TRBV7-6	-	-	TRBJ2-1	CASSAQGLGANEQFF	TGTGCCAGCAGCGCACAGGGCCTGGGGGCCAATGAGCAGTTCTTC
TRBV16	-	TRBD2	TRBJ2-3	CASSRRLAGGQDTQYF	TGTGCCAGCAGCCGTCGACTAGCGGGGGGGCAAGATACGCAGTATTTT
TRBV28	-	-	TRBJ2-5	CASSFQYQETQYF	TGTGCCAGCAGTTTTCAGTACCAAGAGACCCAGTACTTC
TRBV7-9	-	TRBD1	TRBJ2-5	CASSSWTGGGETQYF	TGTGCCAGCAGCTCGTGGACAGGGGGTGGGGAGACCCAGTACTTC
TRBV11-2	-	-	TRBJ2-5	CASSARETQYF	TGTGCCAGCAGCGCCAGAGAGACCCAGTACTTC
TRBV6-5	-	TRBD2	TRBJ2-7	CASSYSGLAGYEQYF	TGTGCCAGCAGTTACTCAGGGCTAGCGGGCTACGAGCAGTACTTC
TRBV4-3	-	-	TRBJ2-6	CASSQATVSGANVLTF	TGCGCCAGCAGCCAAGCTACAGTCTCTGGGGCCAACGTCCTGACTTTC
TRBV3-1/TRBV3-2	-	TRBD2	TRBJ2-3	CASSHRLAGGYEPRDTQYF	TGTGCCAGCAGCCACCGGCTAGCGGGGGGCTACGAACCCCGGGATACGCAGTATTTT
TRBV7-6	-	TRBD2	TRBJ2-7	CASSLSGLADYEQYF	TGTGCCAGCAGCCTATCGGGACTAGCCGACTACGAGCAGTACTTC
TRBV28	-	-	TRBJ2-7	CASIPSDSSHSNSYEQYF	TGTGCCAGCATTCCCTCGGACAGTTCCCATTCCAACTCCTACGAGCAGTACTTC
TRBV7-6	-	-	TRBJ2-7	CASSLVVGRGDEQYF	TGTGCCAGCAGCTTAGTTGTCGGCAGGGGGGACGAGCAGTACTTC
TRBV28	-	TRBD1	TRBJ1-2	CASSPNDRGYGYTF	TGTGCCAGCAGTCCAAACGACAGGGGCTATGGCTACACCTTC